The present T cell receptor (beta chain) was sequenced within a study of shared clonotypes between healthy human individuals. CDR1 LNHNV and CDR2 YYDKDF come from the germline V gene (reference sequence). The CDR3 is made up of 13 amino acids. Trimming left V 5 bases short and J 7 bases short, with 15 bases between. Those who donated were healthy HIV-negative adults, with no recent acute infections or vaccinations reported. Assay: immunoSEQ multiplex PCR; the TCRdb copy retains only in-frame clones and omits some. The sample holds under 1,100,000 clones, 70% to 80% seen once. Material: memory CD4+ T cells sorted from blood. Subset reported: CD45RA-negative fraction. The receptor's source is a man aged 18 to 30 in good health. The genes are TRBV15 and TRBJ2-7, with a tentative D call TRBD2 (6 bases). The chain's CDR3 is CATSSGTGEEQYF. The CDR3 coding sequence is TGTGCCACCAGCTCCGGGACGGGAGAGGAGCAGTACTTC.